This T cell receptor (beta chain) was profiled in a study of T cell responses to AZD1222 COVID-19 vaccine. The study, taken as a whole, reports: Samples come after the peak T cell response, not at day 14. Clonal diversity was possibly underestimated, and the donors were mostly white British, with more females.

The length of the CDR3 is 14 residues. Sequencing was performed with immunoSEQ multiplex PCR; in TCRdb, only in-frame clones are kept and a portion is missing. The sample has 100,000 to 150,000 clones, about nine tenths seen once. With respect to this clone: As yet, its antigen is unknown.

The TCR originated in an adult in good health. The V call is TRBV21-1, the J call TRBJ1-2. TRBV21-1 is flagged as a pseudogene. This material consisted of peripheral blood, taken on day 0 of AZD1222 vaccination. DNA of the CDR3: TGTGCCAGCGGCCCACCGGGGGGTGGGTATGGCTACACCTTC. The encoded protein is CASGPPGGGYGYTF.